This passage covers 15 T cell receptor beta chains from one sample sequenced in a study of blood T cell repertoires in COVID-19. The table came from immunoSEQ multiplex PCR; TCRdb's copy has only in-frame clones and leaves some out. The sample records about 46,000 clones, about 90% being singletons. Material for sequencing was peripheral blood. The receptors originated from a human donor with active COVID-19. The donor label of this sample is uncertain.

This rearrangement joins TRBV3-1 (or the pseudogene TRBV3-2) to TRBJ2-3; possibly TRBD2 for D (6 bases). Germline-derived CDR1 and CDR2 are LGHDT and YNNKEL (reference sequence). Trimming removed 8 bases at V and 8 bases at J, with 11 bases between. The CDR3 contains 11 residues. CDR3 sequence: CASRYSGTQYF. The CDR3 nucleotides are TGTGCCAGCCGTTATAGCGGTACGCAGTATTTT.

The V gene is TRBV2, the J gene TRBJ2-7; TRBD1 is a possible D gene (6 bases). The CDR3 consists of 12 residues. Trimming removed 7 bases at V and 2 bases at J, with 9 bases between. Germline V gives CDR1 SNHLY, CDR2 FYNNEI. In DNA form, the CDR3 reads TGTGCCAGCACCCAGGGGACCTACGAGCAGTACTTC. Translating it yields CASTQGTYEQYF.

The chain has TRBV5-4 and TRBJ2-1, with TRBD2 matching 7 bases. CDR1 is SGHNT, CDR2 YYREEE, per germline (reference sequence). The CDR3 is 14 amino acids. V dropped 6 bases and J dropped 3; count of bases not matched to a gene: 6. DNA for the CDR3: TGTGCCAGCAAGGCGGGAGTTTTCTACAATGAGCAGTTCTTC. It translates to CASKAGVFYNEQFF. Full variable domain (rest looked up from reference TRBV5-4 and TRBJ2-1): ETGVTQSPTHLIKTRGQQVTLRCSSQSGHNTVSWYQQALGQGPQFIFQYYREEENGRGNFPPRFSGLQFPNYSSELNVNALELDDSALYLCASKAGVFYNEQFFGPGTRLTVL.

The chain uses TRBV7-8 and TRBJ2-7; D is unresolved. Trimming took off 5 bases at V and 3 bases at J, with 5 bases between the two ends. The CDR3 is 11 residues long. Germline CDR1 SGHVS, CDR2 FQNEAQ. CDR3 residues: CASSVHYEQYF. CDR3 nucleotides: TGTGCCAGCAGCGTCCACTACGAGCAGTACTTC.

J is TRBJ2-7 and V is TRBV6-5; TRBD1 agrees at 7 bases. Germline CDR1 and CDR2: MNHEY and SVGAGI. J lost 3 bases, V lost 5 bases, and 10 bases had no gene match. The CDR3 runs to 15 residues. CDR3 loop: CASSHPDRVLYEQYF. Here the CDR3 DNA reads TGTGCCAGCAGTCACCCTGACAGGGTGCTCTACGAGCAGTACTTC.

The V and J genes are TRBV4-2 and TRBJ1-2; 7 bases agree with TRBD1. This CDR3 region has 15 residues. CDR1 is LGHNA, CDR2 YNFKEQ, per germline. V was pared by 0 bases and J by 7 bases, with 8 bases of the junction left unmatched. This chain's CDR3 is CASSQEYRGDGGYTF. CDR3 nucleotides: TGTGCCAGCAGCCAAGAGTACAGGGGAGATGGTGGCTACACCTTC.

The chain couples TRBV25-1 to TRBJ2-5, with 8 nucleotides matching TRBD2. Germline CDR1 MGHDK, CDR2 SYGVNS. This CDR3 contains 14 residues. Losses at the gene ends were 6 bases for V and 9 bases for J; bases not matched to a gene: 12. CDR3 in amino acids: CASSPGGGAGAQYF. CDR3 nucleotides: TGTGCCAGCAGCCCCGGGGGGGGTGCTGGGGCCCAGTACTTC. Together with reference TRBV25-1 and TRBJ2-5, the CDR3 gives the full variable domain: EADIYQTPRYLVIGTGKKITLECSQTMGHDKMYWYQQDPGMELHLIHYSYGVNSTEKGDLSSESTVSRIRTEHFPLTLESARPSHTSQYLCASSPGGGAGAQYFGPGTRLLVL.

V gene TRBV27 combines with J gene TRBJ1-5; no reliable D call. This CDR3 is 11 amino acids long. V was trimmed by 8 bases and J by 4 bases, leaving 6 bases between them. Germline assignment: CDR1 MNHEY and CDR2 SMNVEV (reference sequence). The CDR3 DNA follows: TGTGCCAGCGGGAGTAATCAGCCCCAGCATTTT. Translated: CASGSNQPQHF.

The CDR3 reads CASSPPGLAGYEQYF. The DNA of the CDR3 is TGTGCCAGCTCACCACCGGGACTAGCGGGCTACGAGCAGTACTTC. The V call is TRBV18, the J call TRBJ2-7; 12 bases line up with TRBD2. CDR3 length equals 15 residues. Germline V lookup: CDR1 KGHSH, CDR2 LQKENI. V lost 0 bases and J lost 3; bases outside the gene matches: 0.

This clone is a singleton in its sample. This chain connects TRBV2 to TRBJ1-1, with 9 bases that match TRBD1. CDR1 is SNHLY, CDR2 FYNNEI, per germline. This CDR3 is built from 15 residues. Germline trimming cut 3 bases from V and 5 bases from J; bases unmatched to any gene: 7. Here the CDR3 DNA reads TGTGCCAGCAGTGACCAACAGGGGGCCGGTACTGAAGCTTTCTTT. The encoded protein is CASSDQQGAGTEAFF. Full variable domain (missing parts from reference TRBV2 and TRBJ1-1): EPEVTQTPSHQVTQMGQEVILRCVPISNHLYFYWYRQILGQKVEFLVSFYNNEISEKSEIFDDQFSVERPDGSNFTLKIRSTKLEDSAMYFCASSDQQGAGTEAFFGQGTRLTVV.

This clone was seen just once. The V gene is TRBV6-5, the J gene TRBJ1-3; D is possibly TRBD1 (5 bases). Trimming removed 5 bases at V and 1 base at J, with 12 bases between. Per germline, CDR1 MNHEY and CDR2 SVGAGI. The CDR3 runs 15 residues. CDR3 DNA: TGTGCCAGCAGTCCCCCGGCAGGGTCTGGAAACACCATATATTTT. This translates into CASSPPAGSGNTIYF.

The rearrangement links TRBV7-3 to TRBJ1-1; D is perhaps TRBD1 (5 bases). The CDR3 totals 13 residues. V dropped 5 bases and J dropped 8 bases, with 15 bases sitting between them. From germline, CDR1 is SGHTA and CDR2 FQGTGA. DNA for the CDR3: TGTGCCAGCAGCCCGCAGGGTAGGGCCGAAGCTTTCTTT. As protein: CASSPQGRAEAFF.

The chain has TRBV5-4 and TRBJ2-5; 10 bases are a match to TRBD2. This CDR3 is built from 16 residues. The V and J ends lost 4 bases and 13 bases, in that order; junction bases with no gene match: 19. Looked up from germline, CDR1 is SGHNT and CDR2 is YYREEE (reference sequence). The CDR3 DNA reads TGTGCCAGCAGCCAACGCACTAGCGGGGAGGGGGCGGAGTTGTACTTC. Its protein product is CASSQRTSGEGAELYF.

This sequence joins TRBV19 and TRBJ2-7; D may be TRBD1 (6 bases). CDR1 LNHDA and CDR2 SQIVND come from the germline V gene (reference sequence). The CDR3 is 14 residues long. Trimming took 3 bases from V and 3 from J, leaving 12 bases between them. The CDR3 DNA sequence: TGTGCCAGTAGTATTGGACAGATGTTCTACGAGCAGTACTTC. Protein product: CASSIGQMFYEQYF. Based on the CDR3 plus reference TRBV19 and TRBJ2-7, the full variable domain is DGGITQSPKYLFRKEGQNVTLSCEQNLNHDAMYWYRQDPGQGLRLIYYSQIVNDFQKGDIAEGYSVSREKKESFPLTVTSAQKNPTAFYLCASSIGQMFYEQYFGPGTRLTVT.

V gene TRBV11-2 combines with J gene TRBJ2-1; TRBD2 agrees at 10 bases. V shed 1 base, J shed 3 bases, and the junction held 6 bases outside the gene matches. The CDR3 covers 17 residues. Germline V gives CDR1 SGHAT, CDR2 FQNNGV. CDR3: CASSLAKLAGNYNEQFF. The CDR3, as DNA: TGTGCCAGCAGCTTAGCTAAACTAGCGGGGAACTACAATGAGCAGTTCTTC.